These T cell receptor beta chains were read from a single sample in a study of T cells after yellow fever vaccination. MiXCR, applied by TCRdb to the 5' RACE reads, yields one record per CDR3 protein. The data hold tens of thousands of distinct CDR3 sequences, with approximately 6.6% observed a single time. This sample comprised PBMCs, either bulk or a sorted T-cell subset (CD4+, CD8+, memory, or dextramer-sorted; not recorded which), obtained on the day of the first yellow fever vaccination. Receptors were obtained from a young man who received the YFV17D yellow fever vaccine. The CDR3 runs from the conserved cysteine through the conserved F or W. A D gene is named only where the DNA matches it firmly. The listing skips clone size in some rows; elsewhere it reads once, few, many or a size class.

d_call	clone_size	v_call	cdr3_length	j_call	cdr3_aa	cdr3_nt
NA	many	TRBV12-3/TRBV12-4	14	TRBJ2-2	CASSFSLNTGELFF	TGTGCCAGCAGTTTTTCGTTGAACACCGGGGAGCTGTTTTTT
NA	many	TRBV13	12	TRBJ2-7	CASSLLRGEQYF	TGTGCCAGCAGCTTATTGAGGGGCGAGCAGTACTTC
NA	many	TRBV27	15	TRBJ1-6	CASSFGGGDNSPLHF	TGTGCCAGCAGTTTTGGGGGTGGCGATAATTCACCCCTCCACTTT
NA	NA	TRBV11-3	16	TRBJ2-1	CASSNRPGSSYNEQFF	TGTGCCAGCAGCAACCGACCAGGTAGCTCCTACAATGAGCAGTTCTTC
TRBD1	few	TRBV5-8	13	TRBJ2-5	CASSVGQGKTQYF	TGTGCCAGCAGCGTGGGACAGGGGAAGACCCAGTACTTC
NA	many	TRBV3-1	16	TRBJ2-4	CASSSRQQGAKNIQYF	TGTGCCAGCAGCTCCAGACAACAGGGAGCCAAAAACATTCAGTACTTC
NA	many	TRBV5-4	14	TRBJ2-2	CASSLAVATGELFF	TGTGCCAGCAGCTTGGCGGTGGCCACCGGGGAGCTGTTTTTT
NA	few	TRBV12-3/TRBV12-4	14	TRBJ1-2	CASTSQGLGYGYTF	TGTGCCAGCACCAGTCAGGGTTTGGGCTATGGCTACACCTTC
NA	NA	TRBV20-1	11	TRBJ1-2	CSARKTVTSTF	TGCAGTGCTAGAAAAACAGTTACCTCCACCTTC
NA	many	TRBV5-4	14	TRBJ2-2	CASSPRSNTGELFF	TGTGCCAGCAGTCCCCGGTCGAACACCGGGGAGCTGTTTTTT
NA	many	TRBV11-2	14	TRBJ1-1	CASSLGLVGTEAFF	TGTGCCAGCAGCTTAGGTTTAGTGGGTACTGAAGCTTTCTTT
NA	many	TRBV5-1	16	TRBJ2-5	CASSLAGGTTGETQYF	TGCGCCAGCAGCTTGGCCGGAGGCACCACGGGGGAGACCCAGTACTTC
NA	NA	TRBV7-2	14	TRBJ1-5	CASSPIGANQPQHF	TGTGCCAGCAGTCCAATCGGGGCGAATCAGCCCCAGCATTTT
NA	many	TRBV7-9	16	TRBJ1-1	CASSLGLTLMNTEAFF	TGTGCCAGCAGCTTGGGTCTTACACTTATGAACACTGAAGCTTTCTTT
NA	NA	TRBV28	13	TRBJ2-3	CASSRDGTDIQYF	TGTGCCAGCAGCAGGGATGGCACAGATATTCAGTATTTT
TRBD2	NA	TRBV9	15	TRBJ2-1	CASSVTAGPNNEQFF	TGTGCCAGCAGCGTGACAGCGGGGCCAAACAATGAGCAGTTCTTC
NA	NA	TRBV6-5	13	TRBJ2-7	CASKRGDSYEQYF	TGTGCCAGCAAGCGCGGGGACAGCTACGAGCAGTACTTC
TRBD1	many	TRBV5-4	16	TRBJ1-4	CASSPGTGLTNEKLFF	TGTGCCAGCAGCCCCGGGACAGGGCTGACTAATGAAAAACTGTTTTTT
NA	many	TRBV5-6	13	TRBJ1-2	CASHWTGGAGYTF	TGTGCCAGCCACTGGACCGGGGGCGCTGGCTACACCTTC
TRBD1	many	TRBV12-3/TRBV12-4	13	TRBJ1-2	CASSSTGERGYTF	TGTGCCAGCAGTTCTACAGGGGAGAGGGGCTACACCTTC
NA	many	TRBV12-3/TRBV12-4	13	TRBJ2-2	CASSSQGIGELFF	TGTGCCAGCAGTTCTCAGGGGATCGGGGAGCTGTTTTTT
NA	once	TRBV5-1	16	TRBJ1-6	CASSLARGLYNSPLHF	TGCGCCAGCAGCTTGGCTAGGGGTCTCTATAATTCACCCCTCCACTTT
TRBD1	many	TRBV20-1	14	TRBJ2-7	CSARLQGESYEQYF	TGCAGTGCTAGACTCCAGGGGGAATCCTACGAGCAGTACTTC
NA	many	TRBV24-1	13	TRBJ2-1	CATRDSSYNEQFF	TGTGCCACCAGGGACAGTTCCTACAATGAGCAGTTCTTC
NA	few	TRBV12-3/TRBV12-4	14	TRBJ2-2	CASSLEDGPGELFF	TGTGCCAGCAGTTTAGAGGATGGCCCCGGGGAGCTGTTTTTT
TRBD1	many	TRBV6-1	14	TRBJ2-3	CASNSDRAGNTQYF	TGTGCCAGCAACTCGGACAGGGCTGGGAATACGCAGTATTTT
TRBD2	many	TRBV5-5	16	TRBJ2-7	CASSIGLAGGRYEQYF	TGTGCCAGCAGCATAGGACTAGCGGGGGGTCGCTACGAGCAGTACTTC
NA	many	TRBV6-2/TRBV6-3	15	TRBJ2-2	CASSPPNLLTGELFF	TGTGCCAGCAGTCCTCCAAATTTACTTACCGGGGAGCTGTTTTTT
NA	many	TRBV18	14	TRBJ2-5	CASSPRVVQETQYF	TGTGCCAGCTCACCTCGGGTGGTCCAAGAGACCCAGTACTTC
TRBD1	many	TRBV7-2	15	TRBJ1-6	CASSPGQGPNSPLHF	TGTGCCAGCAGCCCCGGACAGGGACCAAATTCACCCCTCCACTTT
TRBD1	many	TRBV25-1	15	TRBJ1-2	CASSTDRDSFYGYTF	TGTGCCAGCAGTACCGACCGGGACAGCTTCTATGGCTACACCTTC
TRBD1	many	TRBV12-3/TRBV12-4	14	TRBJ2-3	CASSFQGGTDTQYF	TGTGCCAGCAGTTTTCAGGGGGGCACAGATACGCAGTATTTT
NA	few	TRBV18	15	TRBJ1-6	CASSPSRRINSPLHF	TGTGCCAGCTCACCATCCAGGAGGATCAATTCACCCCTCCACTTT
TRBD2	few	TRBV7-3	11	TRBJ2-5	CASSAGGAQYF	TGTGCCAGCAGCGCTGGGGGGGCCCAGTACTTC
TRBD2	many	TRBV6-1	15	TRBJ2-3	CASSGLAGGPDTQYF	TGTGCCAGCAGTGGACTAGCGGGGGGGCCAGATACGCAGTATTTT
NA	many	TRBV6-5	17	TRBJ2-7	CASSYSPGPAEHYEQYF	TGTGCCAGCAGTTACTCCCCCGGACCGGCTGAACACTACGAGCAGTACTTC
NA	many	TRBV3-1	14	TRBJ2-3	CASSQDARTDTQYF	TGTGCCAGCAGCCAAGATGCCCGCACAGATACGCAGTATTTT
NA	medium-sized	TRBV12-3/TRBV12-4	14	TRBJ2-3	CASELYAGSDTQYF	TGTGCCAGCGAGTTATACGCGGGGTCAGATACGCAGTATTTT
NA	many	TRBV15	14	TRBJ1-2	CATSRTFGGQGYTF	TGTGCCACCAGCAGAACTTTCGGGGGGCAAGGCTACACCTTC
NA	many	TRBV2	13	TRBJ2-5	CASSDVGRETQYF	TGTGCCAGCAGTGATGTAGGCCGAGAGACCCAGTACTTC
TRBD1	many	TRBV7-2	14	TRBJ2-1	CASSLVGQNNEQFF	TGTGCCAGCAGCTTAGTGGGACAGAACAATGAGCAGTTCTTC
NA	few	TRBV5-4	13	TRBJ1-1	CAGHRQQGTEAFF	TGTGCCGGACACCGACAGCAGGGGACTGAAGCTTTCTTT
NA	many	TRBV5-1	14	TRBJ2-7	CASSLGQGSAEQYF	TGCGCCAGCAGCTTGGGGCAGGGGAGTGCCGAGCAGTACTTC
NA	many	TRBV11-3	17	TRBJ2-6	CASSLMGPSSGANVLTF	TGTGCCAGCAGCTTAATGGGACCGAGCTCTGGGGCCAACGTCCTGACTTTC
NA	many	TRBV4-1	15	TRBJ2-1	CASSQRGDAYNEQFF	TGCGCCAGCAGCCAACGGGGCGACGCCTACAATGAGCAGTTCTTC
NA	many	TRBV25-1	16	TRBJ2-1	CASSGKKGVGPDEQFF	TGTGCCAGCAGTGGGAAAAAGGGAGTAGGGCCGGATGAGCAGTTCTTC
TRBD1	many	TRBV7-9	14	TRBJ2-5	CASSLQGVQETQYF	TGTGCCAGCAGCTTACAGGGGGTTCAAGAGACCCAGTACTTC
TRBD1	many	TRBV5-1	13	TRBJ2-7	CASSFQDRIEQYF	TGCGCCAGCAGCTTCCAGGACAGGATAGAGCAGTACTTC
TRBD2	many	TRBV20-1	14	TRBJ2-3	CSARTSGDTDTQYF	TGCAGTGCCAGGACTAGCGGGGACACAGATACGCAGTATTTT
NA	many	TRBV18	13	TRBJ1-1	CASQGQSNTEAFF	TGTGCCAGCCAAGGACAGTCGAACACTGAAGCTTTCTTT
NA	many	TRBV7-2	16	TRBJ1-4	CASSPSLTGGLEKLFF	TGTGCCAGCAGCCCCTCGCTGACGGGGGGACTGGAAAAACTGTTTTTT
TRBD1	many	TRBV12-3/TRBV12-4	15	TRBJ2-3	CASSTQGTLTDTQYF	TGTGCCAGCTCGACACAGGGGACCCTCACAGATACGCAGTATTTT
TRBD2	medium-sized	TRBV4-2	16	TRBJ2-6	CASSQEAGAGANVLTF	TGTGCCAGCAGCCAAGAAGCGGGGGCTGGGGCCAACGTCCTGACTTTC
TRBD1	NA	TRBV13	15	TRBJ1-1	CASRWKGAFDTEAFF	TGTGCCAGCAGATGGAAGGGGGCCTTTGACACTGAAGCTTTCTTT
TRBD2	many	TRBV20-1	12	TRBJ2-4	CSALGGGDIQYF	TGCAGTGCCCTGGGGGGGGGAGACATTCAGTACTTC
TRBD1	many	TRBV24-1	15	TRBJ2-1	CATSDPGQGSFVQFF	TGTGCCACCAGTGACCCTGGACAGGGGTCGTTTGTACAGTTCTTC
TRBD1	many	TRBV7-2	14	TRBJ2-1	CASSVNRGRNEQFF	TGTGCCAGCAGCGTTAACAGGGGGCGAAATGAGCAGTTCTTC